This is a list of T cell receptor beta chains from one sample in a study of blood T cells in healthy people across ages. Each CDR3 protein gets one entry after TCRdb re-called the 5' RACE reads with MiXCR. The table shows hundreds of thousands of distinct CDR3 sequences, with about 26% occurring only once. The same sample was also studied in work on T cells of mothers and their children.

The source material was blood. Receptors originate from a boy between 10 and 17 years old in good health. Both conserved end residues are part of each CDR3. D genes are given only for firm matches. Only part of the rows carry a size: once, few, many, or a class if the clone is expanded.

TRBV12-3/TRBV12-4	TRBD2	few	TRBJ2-7	CASSIGTSGNYEQYF	TGTGCCAGCAGTATCGGGACTAGCGGGAACTACGAGCAGTACTTC
TRBV4-1	-	-	TRBJ2-2	CASSHGPLGGTGELFF	TGCGCCAGCAGCCACGGTCCTCTGGGAGGCACCGGGGAGCTGTTTTTT
TRBV10-3	-	-	TRBJ1-2	CAIRVDITNYGYTF	TGTGCCATCAGAGTAGACATCACTAACTATGGCTACACCTTC
TRBV2	TRBD1	few	TRBJ2-4	CASSLGTGKDIQHF	TGTGCCAGCAGTTTGGGGACAGGGAAGGACATTCAGCACTTC
TRBV5-1	-	few	TRBJ2-1	CASSDGGGGTNEQFF	TGCGCCAGCAGCGACGGAGGGGGGGGCACCAATGAGCAGTTCTTC
TRBV28	-	few	TRBJ2-4	CASKQGAKNIQYF	TGTGCCAGCAAACAGGGAGCCAAAAACATTCAGTACTTC
TRBV7-9	-	few	TRBJ2-1	CASSLVGRYNEQFF	TGTGCCAGCAGCTTAGTGGGACGGTACAATGAGCAGTTCTTC
TRBV15	TRBD2	few	TRBJ2-3	CATSSPAGAGGTDTQYF	TGTGCCACCAGCAGCCCTGCCGGAGCGGGGGGGACAGATACGCAGTATTTT
TRBV4-1	-	-	TRBJ2-3	CASSQDPHPPRRSTDTQYF	TGCGCCAGCAGCCAAGATCCCCATCCTCCTAGGAGGAGCACAGATACGCAGTATTTT
TRBV6-6	-	-	TRBJ1-1	CASRGGEGLTAEAFF	TGTGCCAGCAGAGGGGGAGAGGGATTAACGGCTGAAGCTTTCTTT
TRBV5-1	-	few	TRBJ2-7	CASSQGTAGGNEQYF	TGCGCCAGCAGCCAAGGGACCGCCGGAGGGAACGAGCAGTACTTC
TRBV7-9	TRBD1	few	TRBJ2-1	CASRNPDRGKYNEQFF	TGTGCCAGCAGGAACCCGGACAGGGGGAAGTACAATGAGCAGTTCTTC
TRBV2	TRBD1	-	TRBJ2-5	CASTLGQGVETQYF	TGTGCCAGCACCTTAGGACAGGGGGTAGAGACCCAGTACTTC
TRBV25-1	-	-	TRBJ2-5	CASSEYGGETQYF	TGTGCCAGCAGTGAATATGGGGGAGAGACCCAGTACTTC
TRBV30	-	-	TRBJ1-2	CAWSVQGLGYTF	TGTGCCTGGAGTGTCCAGGGCCTTGGCTACACCTTC
TRBV12-3/TRBV12-4	-	-	TRBJ2-3	CASSLTASTDVQYF	TGTGCCAGCAGTTTGACAGCGAGCACAGATGTGCAGTATTTT
TRBV15	-	-	TRBJ2-1	CATSRGWGGQFYNEQFF	TGTGCCACCAGCAGAGGTTGGGGGGGCCAATTTTACAATGAGCAGTTCTTC
TRBV24-1	-	-	TRBJ2-5	CATSGPRGGETQYF	TGTGCCACCAGTGGCCCCAGGGGAGGAGAGACCCAGTACTTC
TRBV11-2	TRBD2	-	TRBJ2-1	CASSLMAGGYNEQFF	TGTGCCAGCAGCTTAATGGCGGGAGGGTACAATGAGCAGTTCTTC
TRBV20-1	-	-	TRBJ2-5	CSASTSQETQYF	TGCAGTGCTAGTACTAGCCAAGAGACCCAGTACTTC
TRBV7-9	TRBD2	few	TRBJ2-3	CASTLRGGAGEDTQYF	TGTGCCAGCACCCTCCGCGGGGGGGCCGGGGAAGATACGCAGTATTTT
TRBV29-1	TRBD1	few	TRBJ2-4	CSVMDRAGTKNIQYF	TGCAGCGTAATGGACAGGGCGGGAACCAAAAACATTCAGTACTTC